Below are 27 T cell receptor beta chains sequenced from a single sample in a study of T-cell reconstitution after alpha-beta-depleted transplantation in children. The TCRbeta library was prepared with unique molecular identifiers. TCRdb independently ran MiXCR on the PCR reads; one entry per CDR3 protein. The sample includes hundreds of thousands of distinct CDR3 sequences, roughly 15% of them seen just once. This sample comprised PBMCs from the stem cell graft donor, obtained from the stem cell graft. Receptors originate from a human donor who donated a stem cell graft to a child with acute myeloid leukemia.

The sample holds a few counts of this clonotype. The CDR3 DNA follows: TGTGCCAGCAGTTTAACAACCGGGACAGGGGACATGGGCACAGATACGCAGTATTTT. Translation gives CASSLTTGTGDMGTDTQYF. The J gene is TRBJ2-3, the V gene TRBV6-5, with 10 bases matching TRBD1. The CDR3 covers 19 residues. The germline V gene has CDR1 MNHEY and CDR2 SVGAGI. Trimming removed 4 bases from V and 1 base from J; junction bases left unmatched: 14.

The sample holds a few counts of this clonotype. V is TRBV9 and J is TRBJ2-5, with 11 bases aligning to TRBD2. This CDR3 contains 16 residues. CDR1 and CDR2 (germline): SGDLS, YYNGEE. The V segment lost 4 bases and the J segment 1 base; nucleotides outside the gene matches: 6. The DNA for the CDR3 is TGTGCCAGCAGCCCCCGGACTAGCGGGCCCCAAGAGACCCAGTACTTC. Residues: CASSPRTSGPQETQYF.

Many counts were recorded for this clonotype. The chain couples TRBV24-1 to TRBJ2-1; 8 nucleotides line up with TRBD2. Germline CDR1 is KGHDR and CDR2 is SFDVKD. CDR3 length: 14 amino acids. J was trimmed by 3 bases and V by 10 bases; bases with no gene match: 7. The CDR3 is CATTDSGNYNEQFF. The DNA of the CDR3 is TGTGCCACGACAGATAGCGGGAACTACAATGAGCAGTTCTTC.

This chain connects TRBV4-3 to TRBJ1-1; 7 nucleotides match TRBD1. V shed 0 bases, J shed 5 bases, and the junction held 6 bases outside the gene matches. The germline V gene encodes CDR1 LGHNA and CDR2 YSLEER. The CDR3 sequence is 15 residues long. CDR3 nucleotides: TGCGCCAGCAGCCAAGATCGGGGACAGACAACTGAAGCTTTCTTT. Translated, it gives CASSQDRGQTTEAFF.

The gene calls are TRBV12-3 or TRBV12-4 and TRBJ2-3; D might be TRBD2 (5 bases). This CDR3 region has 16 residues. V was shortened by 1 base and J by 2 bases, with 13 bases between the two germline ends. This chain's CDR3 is CASSLGASDYTDTQYF. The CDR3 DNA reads TGTGCCAGCAGTTTAGGGGCCAGCGACTACACAGATACGCAGTATTTT.

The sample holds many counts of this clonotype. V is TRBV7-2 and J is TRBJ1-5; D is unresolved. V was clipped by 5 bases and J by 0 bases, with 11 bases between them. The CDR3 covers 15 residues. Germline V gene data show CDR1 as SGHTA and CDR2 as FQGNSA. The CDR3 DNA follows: TGTGCCAGCAGCCATGACTTCTATAGCAATCAGCCCCAGCATTTT. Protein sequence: CASSHDFYSNQPQHF.

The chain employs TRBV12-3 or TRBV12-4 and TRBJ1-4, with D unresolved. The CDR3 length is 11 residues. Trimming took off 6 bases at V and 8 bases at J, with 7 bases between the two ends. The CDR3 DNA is TGTGCCAGCAGGAACGCGGAAAAACTGTTTTTT. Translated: CASRNAEKLFF.

CDR3 bases: TGTGCCAGCAGTAACCGGACCCCCAATGAGCAGTTCTTC. Protein: CASSNRTPNEQFF. This sequence joins TRBV12-3 or TRBV12-4 and TRBJ2-1; D uncertain. The CDR3 consists of 13 residues. Trimming took 5 bases from V and 6 from J, leaving 11 bases between them.

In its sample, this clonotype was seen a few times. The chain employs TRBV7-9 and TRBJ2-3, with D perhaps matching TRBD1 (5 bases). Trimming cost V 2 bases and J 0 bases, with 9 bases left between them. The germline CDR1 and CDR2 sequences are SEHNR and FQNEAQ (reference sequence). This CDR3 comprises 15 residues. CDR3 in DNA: TGTGCCAGCAGCTTACGCGACAGCAGCACAGATACGCAGTATTTT. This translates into CASSLRDSSTDTQYF.

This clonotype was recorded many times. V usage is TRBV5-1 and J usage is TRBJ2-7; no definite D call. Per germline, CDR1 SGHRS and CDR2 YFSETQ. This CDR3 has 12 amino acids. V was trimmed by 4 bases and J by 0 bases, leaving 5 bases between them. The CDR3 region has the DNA TGCGCCAGCAGCGCTAGCTCCTACGAGCAGTACTTC. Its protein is CASSASSYEQYF.

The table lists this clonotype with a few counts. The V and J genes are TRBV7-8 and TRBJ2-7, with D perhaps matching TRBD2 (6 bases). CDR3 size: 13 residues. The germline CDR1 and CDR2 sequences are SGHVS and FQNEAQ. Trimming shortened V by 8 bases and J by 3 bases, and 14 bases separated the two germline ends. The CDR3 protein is CASEGEEGYEQYF. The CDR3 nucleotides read TGTGCCAGCGAGGGTGAGGAGGGCTACGAGCAGTACTTC.

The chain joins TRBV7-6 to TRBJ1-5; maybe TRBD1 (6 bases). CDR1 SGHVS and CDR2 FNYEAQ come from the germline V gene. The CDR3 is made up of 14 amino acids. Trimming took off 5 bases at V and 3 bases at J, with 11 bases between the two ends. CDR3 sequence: CASSKDSLNQPQHF. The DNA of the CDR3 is TGTGCCAGCAGCAAGGACAGCCTCAATCAGCCCCAGCATTTT. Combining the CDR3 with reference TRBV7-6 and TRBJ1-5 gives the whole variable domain GAGVSQSPRYKVTKRGQDVALRCDPISGHVSLYWYRQALGQGPEFLTYFNYEAQQDKSGLPNDRFSAERPEGSISTLTIQRTEQRDSAMYRCASSKDSLNQPQHFGDGTRLSIL.

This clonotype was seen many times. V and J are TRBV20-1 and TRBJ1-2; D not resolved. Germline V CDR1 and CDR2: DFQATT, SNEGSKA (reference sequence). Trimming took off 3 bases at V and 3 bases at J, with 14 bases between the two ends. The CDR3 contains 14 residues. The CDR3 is CSARFWQVDYGYTF. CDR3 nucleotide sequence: TGCAGTGCTAGGTTCTGGCAGGTGGACTATGGCTACACCTTC.

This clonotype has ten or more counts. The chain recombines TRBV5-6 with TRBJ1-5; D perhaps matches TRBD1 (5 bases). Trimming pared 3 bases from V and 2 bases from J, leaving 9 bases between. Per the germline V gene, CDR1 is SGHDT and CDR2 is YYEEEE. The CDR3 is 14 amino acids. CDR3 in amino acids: CASSSWDGNQPQHF. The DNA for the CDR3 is TGTGCCAGCAGCTCATGGGACGGCAATCAGCCCCAGCATTTT.

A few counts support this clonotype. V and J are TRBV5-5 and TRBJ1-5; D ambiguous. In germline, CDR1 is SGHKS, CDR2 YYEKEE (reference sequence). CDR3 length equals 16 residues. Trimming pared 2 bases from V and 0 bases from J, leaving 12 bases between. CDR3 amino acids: CASSFYRDLSNQPQHF. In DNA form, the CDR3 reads TGTGCCAGCAGCTTTTATAGAGACCTTAGCAATCAGCCCCAGCATTTT.

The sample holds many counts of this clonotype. CDR3 DNA sequence: TGTGCCACCAGTGTAGGCTGGAACACTGAAGCTTTCTTT. It yields the protein CATSVGWNTEAFF. The chain uses TRBV24-1 and TRBJ1-1; D unclear. CDR3 length: 13 residues. Trimming took off 5 bases at V and 1 base at J, with 7 bases between the two ends. The germline V gene encodes CDR1 KGHDR and CDR2 SFDVKD.

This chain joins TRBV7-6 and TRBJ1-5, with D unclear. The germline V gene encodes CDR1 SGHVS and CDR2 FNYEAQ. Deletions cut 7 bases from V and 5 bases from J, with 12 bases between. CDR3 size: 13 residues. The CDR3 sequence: CASTVTVYQPQHF. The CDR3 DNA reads TGTGCCAGCACCGTAACAGTATATCAGCCCCAGCATTTT.

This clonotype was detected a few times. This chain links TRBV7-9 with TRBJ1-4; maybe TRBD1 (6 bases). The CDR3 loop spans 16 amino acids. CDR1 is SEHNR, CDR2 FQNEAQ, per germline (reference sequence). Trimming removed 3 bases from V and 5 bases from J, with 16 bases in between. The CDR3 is CASSFQLGQGNEKLFF. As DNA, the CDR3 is TGTGCCAGCAGCTTTCAACTCGGGCAGGGGAATGAAAAACTGTTTTTT.

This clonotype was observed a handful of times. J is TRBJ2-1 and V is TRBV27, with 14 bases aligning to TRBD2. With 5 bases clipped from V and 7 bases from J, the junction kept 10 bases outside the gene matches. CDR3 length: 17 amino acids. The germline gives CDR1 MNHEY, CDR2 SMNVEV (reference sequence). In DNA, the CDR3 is TGTGCCAGCAGTGGTATTGGACTAGCGGGGGGTTGGAATGAGCAGTTCTTC. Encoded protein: CASSGIGLAGGWNEQFF.

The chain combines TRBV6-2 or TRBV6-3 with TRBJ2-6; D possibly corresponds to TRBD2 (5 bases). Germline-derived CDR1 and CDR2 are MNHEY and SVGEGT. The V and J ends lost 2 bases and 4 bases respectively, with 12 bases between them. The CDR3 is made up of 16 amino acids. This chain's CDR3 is CASSYGEGTGANVLTF. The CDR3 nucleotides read TGTGCCAGCAGTTACGGCGAGGGTACCGGGGCCAACGTCCTGACTTTC.

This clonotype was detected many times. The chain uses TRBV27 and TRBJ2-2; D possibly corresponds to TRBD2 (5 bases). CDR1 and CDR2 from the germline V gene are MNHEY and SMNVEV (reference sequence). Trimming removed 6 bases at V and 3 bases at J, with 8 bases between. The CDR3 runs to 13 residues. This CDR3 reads CASRKADTGELFF. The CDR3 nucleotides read TGTGCCAGCAGAAAAGCGGACACCGGGGAGCTGTTTTTT.

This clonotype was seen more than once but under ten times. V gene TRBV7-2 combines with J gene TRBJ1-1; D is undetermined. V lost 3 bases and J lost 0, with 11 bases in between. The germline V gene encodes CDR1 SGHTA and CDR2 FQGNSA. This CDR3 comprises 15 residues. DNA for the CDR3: TGTGCCAGCAGCTTCCGGTTCCCCTTGAACACTGAAGCTTTCTTT. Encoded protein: CASSFRFPLNTEAFF.

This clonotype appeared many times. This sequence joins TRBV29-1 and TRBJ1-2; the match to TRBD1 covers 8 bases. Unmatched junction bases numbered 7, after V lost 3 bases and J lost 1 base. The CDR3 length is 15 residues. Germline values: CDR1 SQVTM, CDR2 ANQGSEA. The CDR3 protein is CSVDRSGQVNYGYTF. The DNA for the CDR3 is TGCAGCGTTGACCGGTCGGGACAGGTTAACTATGGCTACACCTTC.

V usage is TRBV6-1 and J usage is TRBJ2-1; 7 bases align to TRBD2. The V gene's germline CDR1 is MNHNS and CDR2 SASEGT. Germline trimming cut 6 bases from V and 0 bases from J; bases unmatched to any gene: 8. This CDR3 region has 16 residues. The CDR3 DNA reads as TGTGCCAGCAGGGCGAGCGGGGTGAGCTCCTACAATGAGCAGTTCTTC. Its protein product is CASRASGVSSYNEQFF.

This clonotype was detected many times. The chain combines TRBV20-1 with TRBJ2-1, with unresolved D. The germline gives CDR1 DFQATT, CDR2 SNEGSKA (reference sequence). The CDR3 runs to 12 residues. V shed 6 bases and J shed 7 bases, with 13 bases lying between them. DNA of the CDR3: TGCAGTGCGTCAGACACGGGTAATGAGCAGTTCTTC. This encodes CSASDTGNEQFF.

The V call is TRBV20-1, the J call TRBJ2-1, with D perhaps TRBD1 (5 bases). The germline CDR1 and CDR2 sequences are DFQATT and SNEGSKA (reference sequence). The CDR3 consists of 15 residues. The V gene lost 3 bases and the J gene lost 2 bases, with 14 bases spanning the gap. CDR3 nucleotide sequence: TGCAGTGCTAGGTTATCAGGGCTACCCTACAATGAGCAGTTCTTC. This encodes CSARLSGLPYNEQFF.

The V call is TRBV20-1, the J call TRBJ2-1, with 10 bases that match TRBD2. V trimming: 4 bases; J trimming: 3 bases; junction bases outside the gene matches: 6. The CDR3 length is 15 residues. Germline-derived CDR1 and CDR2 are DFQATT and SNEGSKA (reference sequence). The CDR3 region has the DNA TGCAGTGCTAAGCTAGCGGGGGAGTTCTACAATGAGCAGTTCTTC. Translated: CSAKLAGEFYNEQFF.